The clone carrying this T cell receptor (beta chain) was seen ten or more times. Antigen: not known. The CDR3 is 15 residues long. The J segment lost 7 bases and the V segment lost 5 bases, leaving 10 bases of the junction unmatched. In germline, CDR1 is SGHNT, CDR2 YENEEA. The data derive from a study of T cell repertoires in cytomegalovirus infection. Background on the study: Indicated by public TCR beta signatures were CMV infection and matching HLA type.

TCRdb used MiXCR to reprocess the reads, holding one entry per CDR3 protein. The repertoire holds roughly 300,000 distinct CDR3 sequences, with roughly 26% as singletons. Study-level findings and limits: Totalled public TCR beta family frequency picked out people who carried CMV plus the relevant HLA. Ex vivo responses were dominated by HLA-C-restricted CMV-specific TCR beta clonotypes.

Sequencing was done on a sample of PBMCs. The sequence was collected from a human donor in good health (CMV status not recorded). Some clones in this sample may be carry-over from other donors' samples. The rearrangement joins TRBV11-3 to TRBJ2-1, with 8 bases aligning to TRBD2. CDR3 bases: TGTGCCAGCAGCCCCAGTCCGGGACTAGGGAATGAGCAGTTCTTC. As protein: CASSPSPGLGNEQFF.